Reported below is one TCR beta chain. This clone was counted many times. Its antigen specificity is not known. The record has no base qualities; no much larger clone is one base away. These data come from a study of T cells after posttransplantation cyclophosphamide (dated by TCRdb to 2016 to 2017). Some background on the complete study: T cell repertoire reconstitution was tracked by TRB sequencing after myeloablative bone marrow transplantation in which posttransplantation cyclophosphamide was used as GVHD prophylaxis. Samples from approximately 37 PTCy-treated patients, along with samples from roughly 15 of their related bone marrow donors, underwent antigen receptor sequencing. Blood from all 34 PTCy patients who had 1-year posttransplant specimens underwent TRB sequencing. TRB sequencing was also done on up to 3 additional blood samples from 2 to 5.2 years after transplant in 3 patients, and on pretransplant blood from 4 patients. Because TRA and TRB clonality correlated tightly in about 9 samples, the subsequent TCR analyses were limited to TRB only. Public TRB sequences were queried against a database of over 3,600 sequences associated with responses to pathogens, tumor antigens, self-antigens and alloantigens. Findings and caveats that apply to the study as a whole: The TRB repertoires of T cells infiltrating skin or GI tract showed only limited overlap with the TRB repertoires of T cells in blood. Across approximately 41 patients, TRB clonality was highly associated with recipient CMV seropositivity and CMV reactivation, and PTCy diversity was similar to diversity in CNI/methotrexate controls. At 1-2 months, donor-recipient similarity was low but rose over the first year, and the later blood repertoires were often dominated by donor CD8+ memory clones.

Genomic DNA was the input for TRB sequencing, which was run either with the immunoSEQ assay at survey resolution or with the hsTCRB kit. In the authors' own workflow: The immunoSEQ software was used for initial read processing, and the LymphoSeq R package was used for repertoire analyses. Clonality was computed as 1 minus normalized Shannon entropy; Gini coefficient was also calculated for each TRB dataset. Phenotypes of unsorted samples were inferred by mapping TRB sequences from sorted subsets of the recipient or donor onto the same recipient's unsorted samples. Drawn from immuneACCESS, this table holds only the in-frame rearrangements with V and J called that TCRdb kept. Clones are partly lost; checked studies trace under half to an unresolved V gene and leave the rest unexplained. That table is the source of V, J and clone size, and D and trimming were worked out from the DNA. In this sample the table shows some 43,000 clones, and no singletons are among them. The biggest ten clones account for 2% to 2.5% of the sample.

For CDR1 and CDR2, the germline V gene lists SGDLS and YYNGEE. The CDR3 has 15 amino acids, counting the end cysteine and phenylalanine. Only CDR3 DNA is held: 45 bases, read in frame from base 1. V is pruned by 0 bases and J by 9 bases, leaving 8 bases of the junction without a gene match. Peripheral blood samples were provided by related bone marrow donors on the day of marrow donation. Mononuclear cells from peripheral blood and bone marrow were separated by Ficoll-Hypaque density centrifugation and then cryopreserved. The chain couples TRBV9 to TRBJ2-1; the junction holds 8 bases that match TRBD2. This clonotype was sampled from a man aged 35-49 years in good health, CMV-negative, and a related stem cell transplant donor. The specimen was PBMCs. CDR3 region: CASSVGPGGPTEQFF. The nucleotides are TGTGCCAGCAGCGTAGGGCCGGGAGGGCCTACTGAGCAGTTCTTC.